Listed below are T cell receptor beta chains from one sample, sequenced in a study of shared clonotypes between healthy human individuals. The assay was immunoSEQ multiplex PCR, and TCRdb's table has in-frame clones only and misses some. This table has around 2.1 million clones, 85% to 95% appearing once. The source material was naive CD8+ T cells from PBMCs. These TCRs come from a man between 18 and 29 years old in good health. Some clones in this sample may be carry-over from other donors' samples. Each CDR3 is given with its conserved first and last residue. Fields, in order: CDR3 length, clone size, V gene, D gene, J gene, CDR3 protein. The D gene is left open where the match is weak. Where a row states a size, it is once, few, many or the class of an expanded clone; other rows omit it.

len: 15; abundance: NA; v_gene: TRBV6-6; d_gene: NA; j_gene: TRBJ2-7; CDR3aa: CASSYHPGLPDEQYF
len: 15; abundance: NA; v_gene: TRBV5-1; d_gene: NA; j_gene: TRBJ2-2; CDR3aa: CASSFRQGPTGELFF
len: 15; abundance: NA; v_gene: TRBV28; d_gene: TRBD2; j_gene: TRBJ2-7; CDR3aa: CASRALAGVRYEQYF
len: 15; abundance: NA; v_gene: TRBV7-3; d_gene: NA; j_gene: TRBJ2-5; CDR3aa: CASSKEGSGQETQYF
len: 16; abundance: NA; v_gene: TRBV4-1; d_gene: TRBD2; j_gene: TRBJ2-1; CDR3aa: CASSHVGTTTYNEQFF
len: 15; abundance: NA; v_gene: TRBV7-9; d_gene: NA; j_gene: TRBJ2-1; CDR3aa: CASSSGQDLYNEQFF
len: 15; abundance: NA; v_gene: TRBV4-3; d_gene: TRBD1; j_gene: TRBJ2-1; CDR3aa: CASSPKGQEMEEQFF
len: 13; abundance: NA; v_gene: TRBV6-1; d_gene: TRBD1; j_gene: TRBJ2-1; CDR3aa: CASRGQGPHEQFF
len: 14; abundance: NA; v_gene: TRBV29-1; d_gene: NA; j_gene: TRBJ2-7; CDR3aa: CSVEIASGAYEQYF
len: 17; abundance: NA; v_gene: TRBV9; d_gene: TRBD2; j_gene: TRBJ2-2; CDR3aa: CASSTGLAGANTGELFF
len: 14; abundance: few; v_gene: TRBV6-1; d_gene: NA; j_gene: TRBJ1-1; CDR3aa: CASTQTRLVTEAFF
len: 14; abundance: NA; v_gene: TRBV27; d_gene: NA; j_gene: TRBJ1-5; CDR3aa: CASSLLGGDQPQHF
len: 15; abundance: once; v_gene: TRBV6-5; d_gene: NA; j_gene: TRBJ1-1; CDR3aa: CASSYYQGSNTEAFF
len: 13; abundance: once; v_gene: TRBV19; d_gene: TRBD2; j_gene: TRBJ2-7; CDR3aa: CASSIRGVNEQYF
len: 16; abundance: NA; v_gene: TRBV9; d_gene: NA; j_gene: TRBJ2-3; CDR3aa: CASSVGTSSGTDTQYF
len: 13; abundance: NA; v_gene: TRBV28; d_gene: TRBD1; j_gene: TRBJ2-2; CDR3aa: CASSTGVTGELFF
len: 16; abundance: NA; v_gene: TRBV11-2; d_gene: NA; j_gene: TRBJ2-2; CDR3aa: CASSLYERALGGELFF
len: 15; abundance: NA; v_gene: TRBV5-6; d_gene: NA; j_gene: TRBJ1-1; CDR3aa: CASSPETRGDTEAFF
len: 13; abundance: NA; v_gene: TRBV30; d_gene: NA; j_gene: TRBJ1-1; CDR3aa: CAWSVTIPTEAFF
len: 15; abundance: NA; v_gene: TRBV27; d_gene: TRBD2; j_gene: TRBJ2-7; CDR3aa: CASSLLAASSYEQYF
len: 15; abundance: NA; v_gene: TRBV9; d_gene: TRBD1; j_gene: TRBJ2-1; CDR3aa: CASSLTGGDLNEQFF
len: 16; abundance: NA; v_gene: TRBV6-5; d_gene: NA; j_gene: TRBJ1-2; CDR3aa: CASSYSTRGPYYGYTF
len: 16; abundance: NA; v_gene: TRBV28; d_gene: TRBD1; j_gene: TRBJ2-7; CDR3aa: CASSPGTGVSSYEQYF
len: 13; abundance: NA; v_gene: TRBV10-3; d_gene: NA; j_gene: TRBJ2-7; CDR3aa: CAISEPLGPEQYF
len: 13; abundance: NA; v_gene: TRBV5-6; d_gene: NA; j_gene: TRBJ1-6; CDR3aa: CASSLGYDSPLHF
len: 15; abundance: once; v_gene: TRBV6-6; d_gene: NA; j_gene: TRBJ2-1; CDR3aa: CASSYEVSRNNEQFF
len: 17; abundance: NA; v_gene: TRBV15; d_gene: NA; j_gene: TRBJ2-1; CDR3aa: CATSRAEEVLSYNEQFF